What follows are 8 T cell receptor beta chains derived from one specimen sequenced in a study of OX40 agonist ivuxolimab in advanced cancers. Data came from immunoSEQ multiplex PCR; TCRdb stores just in-frame clones and leaves some out. Among around 34,000 clones listed, about 88% were seen once. The specimen was CD4+ or CD8+ T cells sorted from blood, collected in a trial of the OX40 agonist ivuxolimab. Receptor source: an adult with an advanced solid tumor such as melanoma, head and neck, liver or kidney cancer.

The gene calls are TRBV9 and TRBJ2-1, with 11 bases matching TRBD2. Per germline, CDR1 SGDLS and CDR2 YYNGEE. CDR3 size: 15 residues. J lost 4 bases, V lost 3 bases, and 3 bases had no gene match. CDR3 DNA sequence: TGTGCCAGCAGCGCCGGGACTAGCGGTTACAATGAGCAGTTCTTC. Amino acid sequence: CASSAGTSGYNEQFF.

V and J are TRBV6-5 and TRBJ2-3; no clear D gene. The V and J ends lost 2 bases and 2 bases respectively, with 11 bases between them. CDR1 MNHEY and CDR2 SVGAGI come from the germline V gene. CDR3 size: 15 residues. The CDR3 sequence is CASSYTVIATDTQYF. CDR3 sequence (DNA): TGTGCCAGCAGTTACACCGTCATAGCCACAGATACGCAGTATTTT.

The genes are TRBV13 and TRBJ2-3, with TRBD2 identical over 10 bases. Germline CDR1 is PRHDT and CDR2 is FYEKMQ (reference sequence). The CDR3 totals 17 residues. Germline trimming cut 2 bases from V and 4 bases from J; bases unmatched to any gene: 9. In DNA form, the CDR3 reads TGTGCCAGCAGCTTAAGTGGTAGCGGGGGGTTCTCAGATACGCAGTATTTT. Translated, it gives CASSLSGSGGFSDTQYF.

The CDR3 here is CASSQDPGAYNEQFF. CDR3 bases: TGCGCCAGCAGCCAAGATCCCGGGGCCTACAATGAGCAGTTCTTC. The V and J genes are TRBV4-3 and TRBJ2-1; TRBD2 might be the D (5 bases). CDR3 length: 15 amino acids. Germline-derived CDR1 and CDR2 are LGHNA and YSLEER. V was shortened by 0 bases and J by 2 bases, with 8 bases between the two germline ends.

The chain links TRBV2 to TRBJ2-3; 10 nucleotides line up with TRBD2. CDR1 and CDR2 (germline): SNHLY, FYNNEI. There are 15 residues in the CDR3. Losses at the gene ends were 4 bases for V and 2 bases for J; bases not matched to a gene: 3. As DNA, the CDR3 is TGTGCCAGCAGTGCCGGGACTAGCGCCACAGATACGCAGTATTTT. It is translated as CASSAGTSATDTQYF. The variable domain in full, completed from reference TRBV2 and TRBJ2-3, reads EPEVTQTPSHQVTQMGQEVILRCVPISNHLYFYWYRQILGQKVEFLVSFYNNEISEKSEIFDDQFSVERPDGSNFTLKIRSTKLEDSAMYFCASSAGTSATDTQYFGPGTRLTVL.

This clone is a singleton in its sample. The CDR3 bases are TGTGCCAGCAGCGGCCGACTAGCGGGGGGGAACACCGGGGAGCTGTTTTTT. This codes for CASSGRLAGGNTGELFF. The chain recombines TRBV11-3 with TRBJ2-2; 13 positions agree with TRBD2. Germline V gene data show CDR1 as SGHNT and CDR2 as YENEEA. The length of the CDR3 is 17 residues. Trimming at V came to 5 bases and at J to 1 base, leaving 4 bases not matched to a gene. The full variable domain, with the rest looked up from reference TRBV11-3 and TRBJ2-2, is EAGVVQSPRYKIIEKKQPVAFWCNPISGHNTLYWYLQNLGQGPELLIRYENEEAVDDSQLPKDRFSAERLKGVDSTLKIQPAELGDSAVYLCASSGRLAGGNTGELFFGEGSRLTVL.

Only one count was recorded for this clone. This chain connects TRBV27 to TRBJ1-1; D gene uncertain. Per germline, CDR1 MNHEY and CDR2 SMNVEV (reference sequence). The CDR3 is 13 amino acids. Trimming stripped 5 bases from V and 0 bases from J, with 7 bases between. CDR3 sequence: CASSESVNTEAFF. The DNA of the CDR3 is TGTGCCAGCAGTGAGTCGGTGAACACTGAAGCTTTCTTT.

This chain links TRBV27 with TRBJ2-5; possible D gene TRBD1, 6 bases. CDR3 length: 16 residues. Trimming cost V 4 bases and J 0 bases, with 15 bases left between them. Germline CDR1 MNHEY, CDR2 SMNVEV (reference sequence). The CDR3 bases are TGTGCCAGCAGTTATGGTGCAGGGGTGTACCAAGAGACCCAGTACTTC. Translated, it gives CASSYGAGVYQETQYF.